This T cell receptor (beta chain) was identified during a study of OX40 agonist ivuxolimab in advanced cancers. Study-wide context: Six ivuxolimab dose levels, 0.01 to 10 mg/kg, were given intravenously every 2 weeks.

Researchers took blood at baseline, on cycle 4 day 1, and on cycle 7 day 1. CDR3 length: 15 residues. V lost 2 bases and J lost 3, with 10 bases in between. Germline V CDR1 and CDR2: SEHNR, FQNEAQ (reference sequence). Of note for this clone: What it binds is not known.

Study observations and caveats: Certain nonresponders likewise exhibited a low normalized T-cell clonal expansion. On average, a greater number of expanded clones characterised CD8+ T cells relative to CD4+.

The assay was immunoSEQ multiplex PCR, and TCRdb's table has in-frame clones only and misses some. The table lists tens of thousands of clones, around 90% of them singletons. The specimen was CD4+ or CD8+ T cells sorted from blood, collected in a trial of the OX40 agonist ivuxolimab. This clonotype was obtained from an adult with an advanced solid tumor such as melanoma, head and neck, liver or kidney cancer. The gene calls are TRBV7-9 and TRBJ1-4; D is possibly TRBD1 (5 bases). This CDR3 reads CASSLPGPANEKLFF. Here the CDR3 DNA reads TGTGCCAGCAGCTTACCGGGGCCTGCTAATGAAAAACTGTTTTTT. Full variable domain (rest looked up from reference TRBV7-9 and TRBJ1-4): DTGVSQNPRHKITKRGQNVTFRCDPISEHNRLYWYRQTLGQGPEFLTYFQNEAQLEKSRLLSDRFSAERPKGSFSTLEIQRTEQGDSAMYLCASSLPGPANEKLFFGSGTQLSVL.